This T cell receptor (beta chain) is from a study of CD4 and CD8 cells across lung adenocarcinoma regions. CDR1 is SGHVS, CDR2 FQNEAQ, per germline. V shed 6 bases, J shed 6 bases, and the junction held 2 bases outside the gene matches. There are 14 residues in the CDR3. MiXCR, applied by TCRdb to the PCR reads, yields one record per CDR3 protein. The data show fewer than 2,500 distinct CDR3 sequences, with about 68% seen just once and about 24% held by the top ten. Donors had localized lung adenocarcinoma, a non-small cell lung cancer. This clonotype was observed once. The receptor was derived from a female donor with lung adenocarcinoma. The CD4 and CD8 labels of this study may be unreliable. Sequencing was carried out using CD4+ T cells from the center of a lung tumor. The chain uses TRBV7-8 and TRBJ2-1; TRBD2 aligns across 13 bases. CDR3 nucleotide sequence: TGTGCCAGCAGGCGACTAGCGGGAGGCAATGAGCAGTTCTTC. This sequence encodes CASRRLAGGNEQFF.